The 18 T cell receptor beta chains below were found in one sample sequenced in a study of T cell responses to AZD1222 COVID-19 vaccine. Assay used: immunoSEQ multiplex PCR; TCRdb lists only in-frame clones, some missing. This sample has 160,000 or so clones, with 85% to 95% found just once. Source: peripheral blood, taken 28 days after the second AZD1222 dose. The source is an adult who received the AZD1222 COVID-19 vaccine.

The CDR3 spells CASSPPSYEQYF. In DNA form, the CDR3 reads TGTGCCAGCAGTCCACCGAGCTACGAGCAGTACTTC. The gene calls are TRBV12-3 or TRBV12-4 and TRBJ2-7; D gene uncertain. The CDR3 contains 12 residues. Trimming took off 5 bases at V and 3 bases at J, with 8 bases between the two ends.

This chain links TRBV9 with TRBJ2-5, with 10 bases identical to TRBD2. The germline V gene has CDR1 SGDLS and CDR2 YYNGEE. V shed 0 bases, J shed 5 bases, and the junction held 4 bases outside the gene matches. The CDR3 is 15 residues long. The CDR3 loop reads CASSVGLAGMETQYF. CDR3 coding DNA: TGTGCCAGCAGCGTAGGACTAGCGGGCATGGAGACCCAGTACTTC.

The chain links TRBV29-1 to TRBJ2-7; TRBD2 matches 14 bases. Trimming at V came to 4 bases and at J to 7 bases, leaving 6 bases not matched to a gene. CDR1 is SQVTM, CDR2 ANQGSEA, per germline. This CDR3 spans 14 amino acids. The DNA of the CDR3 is TGCAGCGTTGGGTTAGGGACTAGCGGGAGTGAGCAGTACTTC. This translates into CSVGLGTSGSEQYF.

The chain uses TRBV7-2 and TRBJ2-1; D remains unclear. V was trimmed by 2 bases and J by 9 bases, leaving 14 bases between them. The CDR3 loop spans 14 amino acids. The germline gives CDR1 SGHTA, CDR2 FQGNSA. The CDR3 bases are TGTGCCAGCAGCTTACTACTCTCTACAAGTGAGCAGTTCTTC. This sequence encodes CASSLLLSTSEQFF.

The CDR3: CASSSDAGTSEDNEQFF. The CDR3, as DNA: TGTGCCAGCAGCTCCGACGCCGGGACTAGCGAAGACAATGAGCAGTTCTTC. This sequence joins TRBV9 and TRBJ2-1, with 10 nucleotides matching TRBD2. Trimming cost V 4 bases and J 5 bases; bases outside gene matches: 12. Germline V gene lookup returns CDR1 SGDLS and CDR2 YYNGEE. The CDR3 loop spans 17 amino acids.

The DNA for the CDR3 is TGCGCCAGCAGCCAAGACAGGGGAGGTGAAAAACTGTTTTTT. As protein: CASSQDRGGEKLFF. The chain couples TRBV4-1 to TRBJ1-4, with a tentative D call TRBD1 (6 bases). The CDR3 covers 14 residues. Per germline, CDR1 MGHRA and CDR2 YSYEKL. The V and J ends lost 0 bases and 7 bases respectively, with 9 bases between them.

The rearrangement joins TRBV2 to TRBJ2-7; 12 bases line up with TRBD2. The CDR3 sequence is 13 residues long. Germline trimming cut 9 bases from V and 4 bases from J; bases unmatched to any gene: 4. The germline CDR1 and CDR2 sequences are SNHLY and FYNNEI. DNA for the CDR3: TGTGCCAGGACCGGGACTAGCGGGTACGAGCAGTACTTC. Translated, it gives CARTGTSGYEQYF.

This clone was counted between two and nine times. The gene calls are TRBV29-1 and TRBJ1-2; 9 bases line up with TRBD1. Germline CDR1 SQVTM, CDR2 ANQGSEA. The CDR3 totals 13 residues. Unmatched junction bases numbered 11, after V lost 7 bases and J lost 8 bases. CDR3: CSGTTGGLGGYTF. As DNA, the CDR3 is TGCAGCGGTACTACAGGGGGCCTAGGGGGCTACACCTTC.

CDR3 nucleotide sequence: TGTGCCAGCAGTGCCCGGACTAGCGGGCGCTACCGGGAGCTGTTTTTT. It codes for CASSARTSGRYRELFF. The V call is TRBV2, the J call TRBJ2-2; 11 bases line up with TRBD2. J lost 9 bases, V lost 4 bases, and 10 bases had no gene match. CDR1 is SNHLY and CDR2 is FYNNEI in the germline V gene. The CDR3 is made up of 16 amino acids.

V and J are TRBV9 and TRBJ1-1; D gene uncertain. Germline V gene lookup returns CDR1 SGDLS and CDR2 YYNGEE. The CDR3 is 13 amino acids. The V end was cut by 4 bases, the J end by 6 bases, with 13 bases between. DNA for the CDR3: TGTGCCAGCAGCCCCGGCGTCCTAGCTGAAGCTTTCTTT. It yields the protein CASSPGVLAEAFF.

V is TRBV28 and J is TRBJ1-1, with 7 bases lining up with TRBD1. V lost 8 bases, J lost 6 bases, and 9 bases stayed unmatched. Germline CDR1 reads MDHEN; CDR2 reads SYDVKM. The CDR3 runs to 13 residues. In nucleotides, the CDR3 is TGTGCCAGCGTCAACAGGGGATGGCCTGAAGCTTTCTTT. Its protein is CASVNRGWPEAFF. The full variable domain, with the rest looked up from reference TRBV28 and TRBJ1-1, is DVKVTQSSRYLVKRTGEKVFLECVQDMDHENMFWYRQDPGLGLRLIYFSYDVKMKEKGDIPEGYSVSREKKERFSLILESASTNQTSMYLCASVNRGWPEAFFGQGTRLTVV.

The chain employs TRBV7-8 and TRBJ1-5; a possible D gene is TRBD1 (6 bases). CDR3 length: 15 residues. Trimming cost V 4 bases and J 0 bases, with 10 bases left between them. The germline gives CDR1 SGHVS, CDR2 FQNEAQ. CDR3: CASSSGQLSNQPQHF. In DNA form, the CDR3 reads TGTGCCAGCAGCTCCGGACAGCTTAGCAATCAGCCCCAGCATTTT.

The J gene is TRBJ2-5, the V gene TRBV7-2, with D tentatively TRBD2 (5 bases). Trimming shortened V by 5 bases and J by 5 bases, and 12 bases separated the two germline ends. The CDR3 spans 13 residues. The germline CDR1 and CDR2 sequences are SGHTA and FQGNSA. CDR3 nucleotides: TGTGCCAGCAGCCCAGTTGGCGGGGAGACCCAGTACTTC. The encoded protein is CASSPVGGETQYF.

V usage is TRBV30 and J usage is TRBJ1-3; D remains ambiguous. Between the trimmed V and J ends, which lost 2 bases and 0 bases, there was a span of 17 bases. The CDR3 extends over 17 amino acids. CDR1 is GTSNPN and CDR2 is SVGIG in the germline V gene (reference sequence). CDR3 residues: CAWSPRLAPYSGNTIYF. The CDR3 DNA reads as TGTGCCTGGAGTCCTAGGTTGGCTCCGTACTCTGGAAACACCATATATTTT.

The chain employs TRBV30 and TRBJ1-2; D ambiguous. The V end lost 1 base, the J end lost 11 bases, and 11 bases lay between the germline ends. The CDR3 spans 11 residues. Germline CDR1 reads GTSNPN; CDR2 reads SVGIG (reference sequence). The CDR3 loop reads CAWSGRPEYTF. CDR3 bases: TGTGCCTGGAGTGGACGCCCCGAGTACACCTTC.

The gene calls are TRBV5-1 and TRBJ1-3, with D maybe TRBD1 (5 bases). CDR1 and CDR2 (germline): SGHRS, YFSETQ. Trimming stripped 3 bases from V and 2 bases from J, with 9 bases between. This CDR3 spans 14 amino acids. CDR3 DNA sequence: TGCGCCAGCAGCTCCCCGGGGGCTGGAAACACCATATATTTT. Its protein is CASSSPGAGNTIYF.

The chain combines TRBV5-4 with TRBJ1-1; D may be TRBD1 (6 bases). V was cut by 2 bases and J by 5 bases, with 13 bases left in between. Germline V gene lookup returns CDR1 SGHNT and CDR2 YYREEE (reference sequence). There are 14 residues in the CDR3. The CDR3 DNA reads TGTGCCAGCAGCTTTCAGGGGTCGGAGACTGAAGCTTTCTTT. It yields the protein CASSFQGSETEAFF.

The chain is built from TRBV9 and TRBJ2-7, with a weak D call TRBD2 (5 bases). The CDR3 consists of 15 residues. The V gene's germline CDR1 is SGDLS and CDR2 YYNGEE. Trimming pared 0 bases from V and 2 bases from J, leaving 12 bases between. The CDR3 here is CASSVAADWAYEQYF. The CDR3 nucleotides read TGTGCCAGCAGCGTAGCAGCGGACTGGGCCTACGAGCAGTACTTC.